The rows below give T cell receptor beta chains drawn from one sample of a study of T cell changes during pregnancy in multiple sclerosis. The protocol was immunoSEQ multiplex PCR, while the TCRdb copy is restricted to in-frame clones and leaves out a portion. The table lists over 40,000 clones, about 90% of them singletons. Sequencing was performed on peripheral blood, taken in the first trimester of pregnancy. These TCRs come from a female donor in good health, enrolled as a control in a pregnancy study. Both conserved end residues are part of each CDR3. The order of the fields is clone size, J gene, V gene, D gene, CDR3 protein, CDR3 DNA. The D gene is left open where the match is weak. Only some rows state a clone size, as once, few, many or a class for expanded clones.

abundance: -
j_gene: TRBJ1-2
v_gene: TRBV4-1
d_gene: TRBD1
CDR3aa: CASSQDGGQGAEGYTF
CDR3nt: TGCGCCAGCAGCCAAGACGGGGGACAGGGGGCGGAGGGCTACACCTTC

abundance: -
j_gene: TRBJ1-2
v_gene: TRBV19
d_gene: TRBD1
CDR3aa: CASSIDRSGQGPRYGYTF
CDR3nt: TGTGCCAGTAGTATAGATCGGTCGGGACAGGGGCCCAGGTATGGCTACACCTTC

abundance: -
j_gene: TRBJ2-7
v_gene: TRBV27
d_gene: -
CDR3aa: CASSTPETGLKPYEQYF
CDR3nt: TGTGCCAGCAGTACCCCCGAGACAGGACTGAAACCCTACGAGCAGTACTTC

abundance: -
j_gene: TRBJ2-1
v_gene: TRBV7-9
d_gene: -
CDR3aa: CASSLETGYNEQFF
CDR3nt: TGTGCCAGCAGCTTAGAAACGGGATACAATGAGCAGTTCTTC

abundance: -
j_gene: TRBJ1-6
v_gene: TRBV5-4
d_gene: TRBD1
CDR3aa: CASSSEDRGNYNSPLHF
CDR3nt: TGTGCCAGCAGCTCCGAGGACAGGGGAAACTATAATTCACCCCTCCACTTT

abundance: -
j_gene: TRBJ1-5
v_gene: TRBV7-8
d_gene: -
CDR3aa: CASSLMGAAFPGNQPQHF
CDR3nt: TGTGCCAGCAGCTTAATGGGGGCGGCGTTTCCCGGCAATCAGCCCCAGCATTTT

abundance: -
j_gene: TRBJ2-1
v_gene: TRBV18
d_gene: TRBD1
CDR3aa: CASSPTTGHNNEQFF
CDR3nt: TGTGCCAGCTCACCTACGACAGGGCACAACAATGAGCAGTTCTTC

abundance: -
j_gene: TRBJ2-1
v_gene: TRBV10-2
d_gene: TRBD2
CDR3aa: CASSPDLAGDYNEQFF
CDR3nt: TGCGCCAGCAGCCCCGATCTAGCGGGGGACTACAATGAGCAGTTCTTC

abundance: -
j_gene: TRBJ1-6
v_gene: TRBV13
d_gene: TRBD1
CDR3aa: CAGRDRVNSPLHF
CDR3nt: TGTGCCGGGAGAGACAGGGTTAATTCACCCCTCCACTTT

abundance: -
j_gene: TRBJ2-7
v_gene: TRBV11-2
d_gene: TRBD1
CDR3aa: CASSWGQGSSYEQYF
CDR3nt: TGTGCCAGCAGCTGGGGACAGGGGAGCTCCTACGAGCAGTACTTC

abundance: -
j_gene: TRBJ2-6
v_gene: TRBV9
d_gene: -
CDR3aa: CASSVEARTQVSGANVLTF
CDR3nt: TGTGCCAGCAGCGTAGAGGCCCGGACACAAGTCTCTGGGGCCAACGTCCTGACTTTC

abundance: many
j_gene: TRBJ1-1
v_gene: TRBV7-9
d_gene: -
CDR3aa: CASSRIGAGPYTEAFF
CDR3nt: TGTGCCAGCAGCCGTATAGGGGCAGGGCCTTACACTGAAGCTTTCTTT

abundance: -
j_gene: TRBJ2-3
v_gene: TRBV6-1
d_gene: -
CDR3aa: CASKDGTTDTQYF
CDR3nt: TGTGCCAGCAAAGACGGGACAACAGATACGCAGTATTTT

abundance: -
j_gene: TRBJ1-1
v_gene: TRBV6-6
d_gene: -
CDR3aa: CASTPSRVSEAFF
CDR3nt: TGTGCCAGCACCCCCTCGCGTGTTAGTGAAGCTTTCTTT

abundance: -
j_gene: TRBJ2-1
v_gene: TRBV4-1
d_gene: -
CDR3aa: CASSQGGLTSSYNEQFF
CDR3nt: TGCGCCAGCAGCCAAGGGGGGCTAACCAGCTCCTACAATGAGCAGTTCTTC

abundance: once
j_gene: TRBJ2-7
v_gene: TRBV7-9
d_gene: -
CDR3aa: CASSLGDRKFNEQYF
CDR3nt: TGTGCCAGCAGCTTGGGCGACAGGAAGTTCAACGAGCAGTACTTC

abundance: once
j_gene: TRBJ1-5
v_gene: TRBV9
d_gene: -
CDR3aa: CASSMGGSDQPQHF
CDR3nt: TGTGCCAGCAGCATGGGGGGGTCGGATCAGCCCCAGCATTTT

abundance: -
j_gene: TRBJ1-2
v_gene: TRBV5-1
d_gene: -
CDR3aa: CASSLSSGDYGYTF
CDR3nt: TGCGCCAGCAGCTTATCTTCCGGGGACTATGGCTACACCTTC

abundance: few
j_gene: TRBJ1-1
v_gene: TRBV28
d_gene: TRBD1
CDR3aa: CASSPPRDSNTEAFF
CDR3nt: TGTGCCAGCAGTCCCCCCCGGGACAGCAACACTGAAGCTTTCTTT

abundance: -
j_gene: TRBJ2-3
v_gene: TRBV4-1
d_gene: -
CDR3aa: CASSQDRRGTQYF
CDR3nt: TGCGCCAGCAGCCAAGATCGGAGGGGTACGCAGTATTTT

abundance: -
j_gene: TRBJ1-1
v_gene: TRBV5-8
d_gene: -
CDR3aa: CASSLQVDTEAFF
CDR3nt: TGTGCCAGCAGCTTACAGGTTGACACTGAAGCTTTCTTT

abundance: few
j_gene: TRBJ1-6
v_gene: TRBV28
d_gene: TRBD1
CDR3aa: CASTELRDRGSYNSPLHF
CDR3nt: TGTGCCAGCACTGAACTCCGGGACAGGGGGTCCTATAATTCACCCCTCCACTTT